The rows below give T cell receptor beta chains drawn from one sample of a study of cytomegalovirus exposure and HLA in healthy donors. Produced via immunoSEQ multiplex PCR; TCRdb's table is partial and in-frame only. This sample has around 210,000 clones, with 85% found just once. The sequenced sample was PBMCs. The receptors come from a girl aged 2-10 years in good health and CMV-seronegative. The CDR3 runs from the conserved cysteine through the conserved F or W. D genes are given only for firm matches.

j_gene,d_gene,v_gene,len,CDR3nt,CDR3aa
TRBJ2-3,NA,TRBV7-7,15,TGTGCCAGCAGCTTACGAGCTTCTAGCACAGATACGCAGTATTTT,CASSLRASSTDTQYF
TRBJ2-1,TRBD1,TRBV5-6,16,TGTGCCAGCAGCACTGGGGCGGGACAGGGGGGCAATGAGCAGTTCTTC,CASSTGAGQGGNEQFF
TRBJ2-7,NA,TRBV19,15,TGTGCCAGTAGTATTTCTACAGGGTCCTCCTACGAGCAGTACTTC,CASSISTGSSYEQYF
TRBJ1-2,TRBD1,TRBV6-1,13,TGTGCCAGCTCAGACAGGGGAGACTATGGCTACACCTTC,CASSDRGDYGYTF
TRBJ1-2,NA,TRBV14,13,TGTGCCAGCAGCCTCCTGCAGGGATATGGCTACACCTTC,CASSLLQGYGYTF
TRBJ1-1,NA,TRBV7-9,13,TGTGCCAGCAGCTTATTGGACACCACTGAAGCTTTCTTT,CASSLLDTTEAFF
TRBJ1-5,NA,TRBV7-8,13,TGTGCCAGCAGCTTAAATGGAGGTCAGCCCCAGCATTTT,CASSLNGGQPQHF
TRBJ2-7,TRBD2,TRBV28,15,TGTGCCAGCAGTTTTGCGGGGGGGAGCTCCTACGAGCAGTACTTC,CASSFAGGSSYEQYF
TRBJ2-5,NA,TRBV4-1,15,TGCGCCAGCAGCTACCAAACTAGCACTCAAGAGACCCAGTACTTC,CASSYQTSTQETQYF
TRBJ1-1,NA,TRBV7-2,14,TGTGCCAGCAGCCCATCCGGGAGGAACACTGAAGCTTTCTTT,CASSPSGRNTEAFF
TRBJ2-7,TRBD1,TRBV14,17,TGTGCCAGCAGCCAAGGGACGACAGGGTATTGGGGATACGAGCAGTACTTC,CASSQGTTGYWGYEQYF
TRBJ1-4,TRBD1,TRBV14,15,TGTGCCAGCAGCCAAGAACTGGGACAGGGTGAAAAACTGTTTTTT,CASSQELGQGEKLFF
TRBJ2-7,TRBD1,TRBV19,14,TGTGCCAGTAGTGAGCGACAGGGTTGGGACGAGCAGTACTTC,CASSERQGWDEQYF